This section outlines one T cell receptor beta chain sequence together with its context. No antigen is known for it. The record originates from a study of shared clonotypes between healthy human individuals. General observations from the study: In general, naive subsets displayed greater estimated richness than memory subsets did.

The method was immunoSEQ multiplex PCR; TCRdb's version includes in-frame clones alone and lacks a portion of them. The sample has a few hundred thousand clones, 97% seen once. This CDR3 is 16 amino acids long. V lost 4 bases and J lost 4; bases outside the gene matches: 12. Germline loops: CDR1 SGHNT, CDR2 YYREEE (reference sequence). V gene TRBV5-4 combines with J gene TRBJ2-3; TRBD2 agrees at 7 bases. The sample taken for sequencing was naive CD4+ T cells sorted from blood. Subset denoted: CD45RA+ positively selected. The sequence derives from a woman aged 25 to 45 in good health. CDR3 region: CASSERTRSMADTQYF. The DNA for the CDR3 is TGTGCCAGCAGCGAACGGACTAGAAGTATGGCAGATACGCAGTATTTT.